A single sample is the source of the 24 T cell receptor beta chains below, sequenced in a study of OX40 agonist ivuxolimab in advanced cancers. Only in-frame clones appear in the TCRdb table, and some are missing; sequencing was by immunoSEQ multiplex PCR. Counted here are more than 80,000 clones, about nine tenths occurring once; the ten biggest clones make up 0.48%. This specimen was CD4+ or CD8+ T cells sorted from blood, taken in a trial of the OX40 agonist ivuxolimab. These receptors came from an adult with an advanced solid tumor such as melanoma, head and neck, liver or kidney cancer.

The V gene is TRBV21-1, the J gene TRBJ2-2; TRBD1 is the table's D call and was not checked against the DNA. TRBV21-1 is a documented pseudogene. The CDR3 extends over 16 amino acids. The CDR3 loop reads CASKVETGGNTGELFF. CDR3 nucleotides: TGTGCCAGCAAGGTCGAGACAGGGGGGAACACCGGGGAGCTGTTTTTT.

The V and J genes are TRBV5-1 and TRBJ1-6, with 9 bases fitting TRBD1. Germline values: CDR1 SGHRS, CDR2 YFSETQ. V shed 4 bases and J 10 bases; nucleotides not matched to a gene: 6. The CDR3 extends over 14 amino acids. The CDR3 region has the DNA TGCGCCAGCAGCACCGGGACAGGGTCCTCACCCCTCCACTTT. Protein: CASSTGTGSSPLHF.

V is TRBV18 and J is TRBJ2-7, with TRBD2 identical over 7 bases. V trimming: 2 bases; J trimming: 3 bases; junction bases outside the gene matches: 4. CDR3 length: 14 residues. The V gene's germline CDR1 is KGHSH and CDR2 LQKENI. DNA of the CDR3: TGTGCCAGCTCACCAGTGGGAGGGGTCTACGAGCAGTACTTC. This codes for CASSPVGGVYEQYF.

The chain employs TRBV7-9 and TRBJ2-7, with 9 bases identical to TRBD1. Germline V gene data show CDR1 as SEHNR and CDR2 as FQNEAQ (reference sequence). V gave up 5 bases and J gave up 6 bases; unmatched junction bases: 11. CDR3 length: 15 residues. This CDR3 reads CASSGPTGGSGEQYF. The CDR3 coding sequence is TGTGCCAGCAGCGGTCCTACAGGGGGCTCTGGCGAGCAGTACTTC.

The CDR3 sequence: CASSPLAGYEQYF. The CDR3 region has the DNA TGTGCCAGCAGTCCACTAGCGGGGTACGAGCAGTACTTC. The genes are TRBV27 and TRBJ2-7; 10 bases match TRBD2. Germline-derived CDR1 and CDR2 are MNHEY and SMNVEV (reference sequence). CDR3 length equals 13 residues. V was pared by 5 bases and J by 4 bases, with 2 bases of the junction left unmatched.

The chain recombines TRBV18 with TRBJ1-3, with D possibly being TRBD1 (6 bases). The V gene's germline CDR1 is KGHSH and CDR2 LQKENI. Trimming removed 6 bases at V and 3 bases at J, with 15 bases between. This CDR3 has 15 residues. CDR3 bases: TGTGCCAGCTCTCCCCCAGGGGCGAGTGGAAACACCATATATTTT. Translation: CASSPPGASGNTIYF. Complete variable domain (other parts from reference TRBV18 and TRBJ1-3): NAGVMQNPRHLVRRRGQEARLRCSPMKGHSHVYWYRQLPEEGLKFMVYLQKENIIDESGMPKERFSAEFPKEGPSILRIQQVVRGDSAAYFCASSPPGASGNTIYFGEGSWLTVV.

The CDR3 nucleotides are TGTGCCAGCAGCTTTGGGGGAGGGGGCCTCGGGAACGAGCAGTACTTC. It translates to CASSFGGGGLGNEQYF. The rearrangement uses TRBV7-3 and TRBJ2-7, with D possibly called TRBD1 or TRBD2 (7 bases each). The V end was cut by 3 bases, the J end by 5 bases, with 20 bases between. Looked up from germline, CDR1 is SGHTA and CDR2 is FQGTGA. The CDR3 contains 16 residues. Full variable domain (outside the CDR3, taken from reference TRBV7-3 and TRBJ2-7): GAGVSQTPSNKVTEKGKYVELRCDPISGHTALYWYRQSLGQGPEFLIYFQGTGAADDSGLPNDRFFAVRPEGSVSTLKIQRTERGDSAVYLCASSFGGGGLGNEQYFGPGTRLTVT.

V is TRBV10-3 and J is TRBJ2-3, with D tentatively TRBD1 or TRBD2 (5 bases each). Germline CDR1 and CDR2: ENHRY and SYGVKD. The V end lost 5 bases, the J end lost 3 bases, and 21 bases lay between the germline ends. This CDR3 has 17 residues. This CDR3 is CAISSTPGGSTTDTQYF. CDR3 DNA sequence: TGTGCCATCAGTTCTACCCCTGGGGGTTCGACGACAGATACGCAGTATTTT.

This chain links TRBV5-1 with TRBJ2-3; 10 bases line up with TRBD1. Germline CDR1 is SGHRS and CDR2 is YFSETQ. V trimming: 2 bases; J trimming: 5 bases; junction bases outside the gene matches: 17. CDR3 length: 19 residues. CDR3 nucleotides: TGCGCCAGCAGCTTACGACAGGGGGCGCACCAAGGTTCGAGAGATACGCAGTATTTT. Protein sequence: CASSLRQGAHQGSRDTQYF.

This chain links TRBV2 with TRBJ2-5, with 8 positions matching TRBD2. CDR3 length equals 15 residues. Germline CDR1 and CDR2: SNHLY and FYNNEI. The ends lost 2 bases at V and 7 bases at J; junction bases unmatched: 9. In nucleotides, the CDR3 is TGTGCCAGCAGTGAATGGCGGGGGGAGGTGGGGACCCAGTACTTC. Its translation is CASSEWRGEVGTQYF.

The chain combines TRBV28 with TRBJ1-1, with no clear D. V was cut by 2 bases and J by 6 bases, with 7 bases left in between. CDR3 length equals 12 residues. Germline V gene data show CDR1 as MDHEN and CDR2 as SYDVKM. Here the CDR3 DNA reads TGTGCCAGCAGTTTAATGAGGGCTGAAGCTTTCTTT. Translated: CASSLMRAEAFF. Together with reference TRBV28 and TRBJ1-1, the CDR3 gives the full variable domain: DVKVTQSSRYLVKRTGEKVFLECVQDMDHENMFWYRQDPGLGLRLIYFSYDVKMKEKGDIPEGYSVSREKKERFSLILESASTNQTSMYLCASSLMRAEAFFGQGTRLTVV.

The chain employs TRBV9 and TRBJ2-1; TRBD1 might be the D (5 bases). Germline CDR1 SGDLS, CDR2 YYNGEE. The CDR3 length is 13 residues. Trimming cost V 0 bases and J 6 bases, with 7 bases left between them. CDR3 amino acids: CASSVGRVNEQFF. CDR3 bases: TGTGCCAGCAGCGTAGGCAGGGTCAATGAGCAGTTCTTC. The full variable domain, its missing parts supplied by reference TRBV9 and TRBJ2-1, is DSGVTQTPKHLITATGQRVTLRCSPRSGDLSVYWYQQSLDQGLQFLIQYYNGEERAKGNILERFSAQQFPDLHSELNLSSLELGDSALYFCASSVGRVNEQFFGPGTRLTVL.

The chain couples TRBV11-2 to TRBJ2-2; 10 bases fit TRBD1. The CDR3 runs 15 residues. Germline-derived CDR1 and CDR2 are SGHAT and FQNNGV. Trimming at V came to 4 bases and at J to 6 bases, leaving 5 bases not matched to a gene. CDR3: CASSSVTGGSGELFF. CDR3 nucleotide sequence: TGTGCCAGCAGCTCGGTGACAGGGGGCTCCGGGGAGCTGTTTTTT.

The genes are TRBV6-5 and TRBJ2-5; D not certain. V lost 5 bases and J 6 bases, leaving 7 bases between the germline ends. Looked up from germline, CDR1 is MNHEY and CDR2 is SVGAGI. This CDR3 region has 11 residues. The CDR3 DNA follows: TGTGCCAGCAGTAACCTAAAGACCCAGTACTTC. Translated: CASSNLKTQYF.

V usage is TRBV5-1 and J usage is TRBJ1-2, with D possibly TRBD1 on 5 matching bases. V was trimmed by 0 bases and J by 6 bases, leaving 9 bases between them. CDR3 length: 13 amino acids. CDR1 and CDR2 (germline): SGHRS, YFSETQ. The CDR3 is CASSLAGQNGYTF. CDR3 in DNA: TGCGCCAGCAGCTTGGCAGGACAAAATGGCTACACCTTC.

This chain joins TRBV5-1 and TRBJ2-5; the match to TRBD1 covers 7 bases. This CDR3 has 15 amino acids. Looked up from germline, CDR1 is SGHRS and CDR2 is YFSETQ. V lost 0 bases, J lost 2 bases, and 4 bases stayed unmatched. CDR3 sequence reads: CASSLVEGAQETQYF. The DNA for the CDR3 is TGCGCCAGCAGCTTGGTTGAGGGGGCTCAAGAGACCCAGTACTTC.

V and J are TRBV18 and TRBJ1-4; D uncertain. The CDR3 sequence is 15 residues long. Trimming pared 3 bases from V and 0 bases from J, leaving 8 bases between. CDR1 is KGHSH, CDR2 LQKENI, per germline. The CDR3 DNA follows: TGTGCCAGCTCACCGTCCCAGGCAACTAATGAAAAACTGTTTTTT. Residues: CASSPSQATNEKLFF.

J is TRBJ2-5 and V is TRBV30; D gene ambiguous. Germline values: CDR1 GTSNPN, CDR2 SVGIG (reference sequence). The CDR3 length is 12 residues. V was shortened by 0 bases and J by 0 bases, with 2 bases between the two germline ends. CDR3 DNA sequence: TGTGCCTGGAGTGTAAACCAAGAGACCCAGTACTTC. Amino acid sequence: CAWSVNQETQYF.

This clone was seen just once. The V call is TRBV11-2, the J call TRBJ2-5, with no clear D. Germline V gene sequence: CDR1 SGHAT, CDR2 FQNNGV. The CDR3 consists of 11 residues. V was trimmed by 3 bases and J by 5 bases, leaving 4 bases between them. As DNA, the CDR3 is TGTGCCAGCAGCTTTTTGGAGACCCAGTACTTC. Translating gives CASSFLETQYF.

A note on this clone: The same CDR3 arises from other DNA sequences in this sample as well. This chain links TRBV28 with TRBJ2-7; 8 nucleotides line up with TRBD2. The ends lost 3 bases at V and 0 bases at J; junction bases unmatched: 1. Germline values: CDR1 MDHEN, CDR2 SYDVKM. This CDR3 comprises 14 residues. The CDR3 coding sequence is TGTGCCAGCAGTTTTAGCGGGGTCTCCTACGAGCAGTACTTC. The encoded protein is CASSFSGVSYEQYF.

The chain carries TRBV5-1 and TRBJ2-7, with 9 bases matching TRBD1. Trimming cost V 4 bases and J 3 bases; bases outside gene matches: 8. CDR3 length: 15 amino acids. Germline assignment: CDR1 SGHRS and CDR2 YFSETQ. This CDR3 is CASSPEGQGIYEQYF. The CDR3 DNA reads TGCGCCAGCAGCCCGGAGGGACAGGGAATCTACGAGCAGTACTTC.

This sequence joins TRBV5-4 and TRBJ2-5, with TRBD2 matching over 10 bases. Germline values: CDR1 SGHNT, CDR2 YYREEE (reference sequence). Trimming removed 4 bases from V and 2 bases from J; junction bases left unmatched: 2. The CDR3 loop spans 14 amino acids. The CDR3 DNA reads TGTGCCAGCAGCAAGGGACTAGCGCAAGAGACCCAGTACTTC. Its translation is CASSKGLAQETQYF.

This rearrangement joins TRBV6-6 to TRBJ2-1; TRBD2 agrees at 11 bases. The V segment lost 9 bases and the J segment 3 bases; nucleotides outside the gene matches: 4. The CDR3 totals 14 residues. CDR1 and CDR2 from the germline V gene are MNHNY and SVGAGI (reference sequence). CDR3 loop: CASTLAGGYNEQFF. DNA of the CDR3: TGTGCCAGTACTCTAGCGGGGGGCTACAATGAGCAGTTCTTC.

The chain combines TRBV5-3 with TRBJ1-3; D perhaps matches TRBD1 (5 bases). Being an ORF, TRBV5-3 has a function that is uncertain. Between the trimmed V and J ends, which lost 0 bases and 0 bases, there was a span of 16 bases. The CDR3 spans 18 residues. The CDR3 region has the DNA TGTGCCAGAAGCTTGGTCTTTTTCCATACAGGCTCTGGAAACACCATATATTTT. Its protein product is CARSLVFFHTGSGNTIYF.